This T cell receptor beta chain was sequenced for a study of T cell clusters in autoimmune cytopenias. Study summary: TRB sequencing had a median around 51,000 reads and about 2,400 distinct clonotypes per sample. The study, taken as a whole, reports: Functional roles of the in silico T cell clusters still await experimental validation.

TRB was amplified from about 270 ng of peripheral blood genomic DNA per sample. TRB rearrangements were amplified by touch-down multiplex PCR with mixed TRB-A/B primers. Following a re-call of the multiplex PCR reads, TCRdb has one entry per CDR3 protein and lacks DNA. The listing records 1,100 or so distinct CDR3 sequences. This clonotype is identified as medium-sized from frequency. Its antigen remains unknown. There are 13 residues in the CDR3. Germline lookup yields CDR1 DFQATT and CDR2 SNEGSKA (reference sequence). The clonotype comes from a human donor with an autoimmune cytopenia or autoimmune hepatitis (not recorded which). The chain couples TRBV20-1 to TRBJ1-1; checking the TCRdb D call of TRBD1 is not possible without DNA. Input material: peripheral blood. CDR3 residues: CSAQDRANTEAFF.